Listed below are T cell receptor beta chains from one sample, sequenced in a study of cytomegalovirus exposure and HLA in healthy donors. TCRdb keeps only in-frame clones here, not all; method: immunoSEQ multiplex PCR. The sample has more than 80,000 clones, 75% seen once. Sequenced: PBMCs. The source is a male donor in good health and CMV-seropositive. CDR3s include the opening cysteine and the closing phenylalanine or tryptophan. D genes are given only for firm matches. The size field is filled for only some rows; it gives once, few, many or a size class.

clone size,D gene,J gene,V gene,CDR3 DNA,CDR3 protein
-,-,TRBJ2-5,TRBV11-2,TGTGCCAGCGCCTTGCTACCTGGGCAACAGACCCAGTACTTC,CASALLPGQQTQYF
few,TRBD1,TRBJ2-1,TRBV11-2,TGTGCCAGCAGCTTAGGGGACAGGGGGTTGGCTGAGCAGTTCTTC,CASSLGDRGLAEQFF
-,-,TRBJ2-3,TRBV5-1,TGCGCCAGCAGCTTCTTGGCGGAGCGCACAGATACGCAGTATTTT,CASSFLAERTDTQYF
few,-,TRBJ2-5,TRBV5-1,TGCGCCAGCAGTAGAGGGGGGGATCAAGAGACCCAGTACTTC,CASSRGGDQETQYF
-,TRBD2,TRBJ2-1,TRBV28,TGTGCCAGCAGGCCTCCCCTCAGTAGACTAGCGGGAGTCGATGAGCAGTTCTTC,CASRPPLSRLAGVDEQFF
-,TRBD2,TRBJ2-7,TRBV14,TGTGCCAGCAGCCACCTGACTGGGGGACTAGCGGGATCTCGGAGCTCCTACGAGCAGTACTTC,CASSHLTGGLAGSRSSYEQYF
-,TRBD1,TRBJ2-7,TRBV4-3,TGCGCCAGCAGCCAAGACCCCGGGACAGGGGGCAACGAGCAGTACTTC,CASSQDPGTGGNEQYF
once,TRBD1,TRBJ2-7,TRBV6-6,TGTGCCAGCACACTAGATACAGGGGGCCCCTACGAGCAGTACTTC,CASTLDTGGPYEQYF
-,-,TRBJ1-5,TRBV2,TGTGCCAGCAGTGAATGGGGGCAGAGGGATCAGCCCCAGCATTTT,CASSEWGQRDQPQHF
-,TRBD1,TRBJ1-2,TRBV15,TGTGCCACCAGCGAGAACAGGGGGAGAAAAAATGGCTACACCTTC,CATSENRGRKNGYTF
-,TRBD2,TRBJ2-7,TRBV30,TGTGCCTGGAGTCGGGAGGTACGGTCGTACGAGCAGTACTTC,CAWSREVRSYEQYF
-,TRBD1,TRBJ2-5,TRBV2,TGTGCCAGCAGGCCGGGACAGGGTCAAGAGACCCAGTACTTC,CASRPGQGQETQYF
-,TRBD1,TRBJ2-7,TRBV28,TGTGCCAGCAGTGCATATGGGACAGGTTATAGTTACGAGCAGTACTTC,CASSAYGTGYSYEQYF
-,TRBD2,TRBJ2-4,TRBV7-2,TGTGCCAGCAGCCCTGGGTGGCGGGGTGGACTAGCCGGAAACATTCAGTACTTC,CASSPGWRGGLAGNIQYF
-,-,TRBJ2-3,TRBV28,TGTGCCAGCAGTGTCCTTAGTGGAGATACGCAGTATTTT,CASSVLSGDTQYF
once,TRBD1,TRBJ1-2,TRBV18,TGTGCCAGCTCACTTACGACAGGGGGTGACTATGGCTACACCTTC,CASSLTTGGDYGYTF
-,-,TRBJ1-1,TRBV7-2,TGTGCCAGCAGCTTAGATCGGGATGAAGCTTTCTTT,CASSLDRDEAFF
-,-,TRBJ1-2,TRBV5-1,TGCGCCAGCAGCTTGGCGGGAGGTAGCTATGGCTACACCTTC,CASSLAGGSYGYTF